Below, 7 T cell receptor beta chains from the same sample are listed, as sequenced in a study of early T cells in non-severe SARS-CoV-2 infection. TCRdb fed the 5' RACE reads into MiXCR, producing one record per CDR3 protein. The data contain some 77,000 distinct CDR3 sequences, roughly 4.7% of them seen just once; the ten biggest clones take up under 8%. Sequencing used whole blood, obtained at baseline. These receptors were taken from an adult who was a healthcare worker with PCR-confirmed SARS-CoV-2 infection or an uninfected control (not recorded which).

This clonotype was seen repeatedly, ten times or more. V usage is TRBV4-1 and J usage is TRBJ2-7; D might be TRBD1 (6 bases). The CDR3 consists of 15 residues. The V gene lost 4 bases and the J gene lost 2 bases, with 15 bases spanning the gap. Germline CDR1 is MGHRA and CDR2 is YSYEKL. CDR3 nucleotide sequence: TGCGCCAGCAGCCTTCTTTGGACAGCTGCCTACGAGCAGTACTTC. Residues: CASSLLWTAAYEQYF.

This clonotype was observed at least ten times. The rearrangement joins TRBV12-3 or TRBV12-4 to TRBJ1-1; 8 nucleotides align to TRBD1. The CDR3 has 14 residues. The V and J ends lost 2 bases and 5 bases, in that order; junction bases with no gene match: 4. DNA of the CDR3: TGTGCCAGCAGTTTACGACAGGGGCTGACTGAAGCTTTCTTT. It encodes CASSLRQGLTEAFF.

This clonotype was seen ten or more times. V is TRBV5-1 and J is TRBJ2-1; D gene uncertain. Per the germline V gene, CDR1 is SGHRS and CDR2 is YFSETQ. The ends were cut back, 0 bases at V and 6 bases at J, with 7 bases in the middle. This CDR3 spans 13 amino acids. In nucleotides, the CDR3 is TGCGCCAGCAGCTTGGACAGAATCAATGAGCAGTTCTTC. Protein sequence: CASSLDRINEQFF.

This clonotype was found a few times. The gene calls are TRBV7-9 and TRBJ2-1, with D tentatively TRBD2 (5 bases). V dropped 2 bases and J dropped 9 bases, with 11 bases sitting between them. Germline V gene lookup returns CDR1 SEHNR and CDR2 FQNEAQ (reference sequence). The CDR3 runs to 13 residues. This CDR3 is CASSLRSGSEQFF. CDR3 in DNA: TGTGCCAGCAGCTTACGTAGTGGGAGTGAGCAGTTCTTC.

This clonotype was observed at least ten times. The chain combines TRBV4-1 with TRBJ2-6, with D perhaps matching TRBD1 (5 bases). V lost 4 bases and J 2 bases, leaving 9 bases between the germline ends. CDR1 and CDR2 (germline): MGHRA, YSYEKL. The CDR3 extends over 15 amino acids. CDR3 coding DNA: TGCGCCAGCAGCCTCGACAGAACTGGGGCCAACGTCCTGACTTTC. Protein sequence: CASSLDRTGANVLTF.

The chain employs TRBV19 and TRBJ2-1; D gene uncertain. Germline V gene data show CDR1 as LNHDA and CDR2 as SQIVND (reference sequence). V dropped 5 bases and J dropped 10 bases, with 9 bases sitting between them. The CDR3 sequence is 11 residues long. CDR3 sequence (DNA): TGTGCCAGTAGTGCGTTTACCGAGCAGTTCTTC. Translating it yields CASSAFTEQFF. The variable domain in full, with the rest retrieved from reference TRBV19 and TRBJ2-1, is DGGITQSPKYLFRKEGQNVTLSCEQNLNHDAMYWYRQDPGQGLRLIYYSQIVNDFQKGDIAEGYSVSREKKESFPLTVTSAQKNPTAFYLCASSAFTEQFFGPGTRLTVL.

This clonotype was seen only a few times. The CDR3 DNA reads as TGTGCCAGCAGCCCGAACTTGGGTGGGGATGAGCAGTTCTTC. Translated: CASSPNLGGDEQFF. The V and J genes are TRBV7-7 and TRBJ2-1; D unresolved. Germline lookup yields CDR1 SSHAT and CDR2 FNYEAQ (reference sequence). The CDR3 loop spans 14 amino acids. With 5 bases removed from V and 8 bases from J, the gap between germline ends came to 16 bases.